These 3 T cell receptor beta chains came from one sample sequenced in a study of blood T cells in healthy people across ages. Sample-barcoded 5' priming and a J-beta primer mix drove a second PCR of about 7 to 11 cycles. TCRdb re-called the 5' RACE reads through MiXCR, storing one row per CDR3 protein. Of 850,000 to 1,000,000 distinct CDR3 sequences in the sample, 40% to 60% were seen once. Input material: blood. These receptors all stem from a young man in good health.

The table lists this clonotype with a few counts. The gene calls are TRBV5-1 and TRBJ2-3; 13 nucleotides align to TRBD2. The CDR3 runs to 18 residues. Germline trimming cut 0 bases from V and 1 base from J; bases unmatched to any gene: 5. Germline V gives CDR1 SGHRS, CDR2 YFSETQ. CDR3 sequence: CASSLAGTSGVGTDTQYF. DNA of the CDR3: TGCGCCAGCAGCTTGGCCGGGACTAGCGGGGTTGGCACAGATACGCAGTATTTT.

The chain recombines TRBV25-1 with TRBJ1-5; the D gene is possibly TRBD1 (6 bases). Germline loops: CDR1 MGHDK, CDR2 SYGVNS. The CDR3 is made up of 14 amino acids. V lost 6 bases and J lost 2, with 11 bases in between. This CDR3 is CASSQTGRNQPQHF. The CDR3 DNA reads TGTGCCAGCAGCCAAACAGGGCGCAATCAGCCCCAGCATTTT.

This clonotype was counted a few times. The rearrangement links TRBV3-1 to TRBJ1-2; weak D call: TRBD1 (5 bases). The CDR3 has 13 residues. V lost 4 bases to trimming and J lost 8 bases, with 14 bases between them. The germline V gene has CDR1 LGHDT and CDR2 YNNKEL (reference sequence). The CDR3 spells CASSLSGEGGYTF. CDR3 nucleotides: TGTGCCAGCAGCCTTTCGGGGGAGGGAGGCTACACCTTC.